This T cell receptor (beta chain) stems from a study of T cells after yellow fever vaccination. With 2 bases removed from V and 6 bases from J, the gap between germline ends came to 5 bases. The CDR3 is 12 residues long. The V gene's germline CDR1 is SGDLS and CDR2 YYNGEE. TCRdb independently ran MiXCR on the 5' RACE reads; one entry per CDR3 protein. The sample lists more than 300,000 distinct CDR3 sequences, about 4.5% occurring once. This clonotype was counted at least ten times. This sequence joins TRBV9 and TRBJ2-2; the D is unclear. The receptor was isolated from a young man who received the YFV17D yellow fever vaccine. The sequenced sample was PBMCs, obtained 15 days after the yellow fever booster vaccination. In DNA form, the CDR3 reads TGTGCCAGCAGCGTTTATGCCGGGGAGCTGTTTTTT. The encoded protein is CASSVYAGELFF.